This T cell receptor (beta chain) was obtained from a study of OX40 agonist ivuxolimab in advanced cancers. Anyone with autoimmune disease history or systemic immunosuppression was excluded. The method was immunoSEQ multiplex PCR; TCRdb's version includes in-frame clones alone and lacks a portion of them. The sample has about 75,000 clones; about 88% are singletons. The CDR3 runs to 15 residues. V was trimmed by 0 bases and J by 2 bases, leaving 11 bases between them. The germline CDR1 and CDR2 sequences are SGHNT and YENEEA. This clonotype was sampled from an adult with an advanced solid tumor such as melanoma, head and neck, liver or kidney cancer. This specimen consisted of CD4+ or CD8+ T cells sorted from blood, obtained in a trial of the OX40 agonist ivuxolimab. The rearrangement uses TRBV11-3 and TRBJ2-7, with D perhaps matching TRBD1 (6 bases). The chain's CDR3 is CASSLDPTGTYEQYF. The CDR3 DNA is TGTGCCAGCAGCTTAGATCCGACAGGCACCTACGAGCAGTACTTC.